This paragraph reports one T cell receptor beta chain. The CDR3 length is 17 residues. With 2 bases clipped from V and 7 bases from J, the junction kept 10 bases outside the gene matches. The germline V gene encodes CDR1 LNHDA and CDR2 SQIVND (reference sequence). The data originate from a study of blood T cell repertoires in COVID-19. Original data processing: It was from reference gene primer amplification that nucleated cell counts were estimated. Sequenced by immunoSEQ multiplex PCR; TCRdb stores in-frame clones only, minus some. That table is the source of V, J and clone size, and D and trimming were worked out from the DNA. The sample records some 33,000 clones, around 84% being singletons.

The chain joins TRBV19 to TRBJ1-6; TRBD1 matches at 8 bases. This TCR was recovered from a human donor in a cohort sampled during active COVID-19. Source material: peripheral blood. This CDR3 is CASSISRTGIDNSPLHF. CDR3 nucleotide sequence: TGTGCCAGTAGTATATCACGGACAGGGATAGACAATTCACCCCTCCACTTT.